This entry is about one T cell receptor beta chain. No antigen is known for it. Base-call qualities are not available, and no considerably larger clone is one nucleotide away. What this sample's time point label stands for: resected brain tissue, or blood drawn just prior to surgery. The surgery cases showing the highest brain T cell transcript signatures were chosen for TCR beta chain sequencing of brain tissue and, when available, of blood. Prior to surgery, the patients had been treated with at least one anti-epileptic drug. The TCR-sequenced patients were children whose drug-resistant epilepsy was caused by tuberous sclerosis complex, focal cortical dysplasia, Rasmussen encephalitis or hemimegalencephaly. Blood was drawn right before the epilepsy surgery. Bulk genomic DNA was isolated from unsorted brain tissue and whole blood using the Monarch genomic DNA purification kit. TCR beta chain sequences were generated from genomic DNA using the immunoSEQ assay. Per the authors' processing: CDR3 sequences that did not begin with the conserved framework cysteine at position 104 were removed by hand. To get clonality, the normalized Shannon's Diversity Index was subtracted from one, giving values from 0 (maximal diversity) to 1 (oligoclonal). To check whether a given CDR3 had different frequencies in two samples, for example brain versus blood, chi-squared comparison-of-proportions tests were used. Public clonotypes were found through immuneACCESS searches, while the VDJdb browser was used to judge similarity to known antiviral clonotypes. This is the immuneACCESS table as TCRdb keeps it, with only in-frame sequences that have V and J called. A part of the clones is gone; compared with another copy, unresolved V genes explain less than half, and the rest is unexplained. That table supplies the V and J calls and clone size; D and trimming were determined from the DNA. This sample comprises roughly 110,000 clones, roughly 94% of them detected only once. Together, the top ten hold 3.8% of the sample.

This sample is drawn from a study of brain T cells in children with intractable seizures (dated by TCRdb to the early 2020s). With respect to the entire study: A NanoString immunology panel was first used to screen resected brain tissue from 40 to 55 pediatric epilepsy surgery cases for immune gene transcripts. Of the roughly twelve selected surgery cases, pre-surgery blood was also sequenced for eight, so four had brain tissue only.

What the authors observed across the whole study: Because sequencing depth was different between pre-surgery and post-surgery blood, clones absent from the pre-surgery sample may reflect undersampling. Viral specificity was inferred solely from CDR3 sequence similarity, and the HCMV serostatus of the patients was not known.

In the germline V gene, CDR1 corresponds to SNHLY and CDR2 to FYNNEI. Here V drops 9 bases and J drops 2 bases, and the junction holds 14 bases not matched to any gene. Reading from cysteine to phenylalanine, the CDR3 counts 16 amino acids. The sequence is cut down to CDR3 DNA, 48 bases in frame from base 1. The sequences come from peripheral blood, collected at surgery. In this chain, TRBV2 is recombined with TRBJ2-7, with 9 junctional bases fitting TRBD1. This sequence was found in a boy younger than two with hemimegalencephaly and intractable seizures. The CDR3 reads CARADRGGGGAYEQYF. The sequenced DNA: TGTGCCAGGGCGGACAGGGGTGGCGGTGGCGCCTACGAGCAGTACTTC.